This TCR beta chain came from a study of graft-versus-host responses after intestinal transplantation. The overall study: Following induction with anti-thymocyte globulin, all recipients were given tacrolimus and steroids for roughly three years.

V lost 4 bases to trimming and J lost 6 bases; unmatched junction nucleotides: 11. This CDR3 has 16 amino acids. Germline values: CDR1 GTSNPN, CDR2 SVGIG (reference sequence). The method was immunoSEQ multiplex PCR; TCRdb's version includes in-frame clones alone and lacks a portion of them. This table has 950 to 1,500 clones, 65% to 85% appearing once. Findings of the study overall: Among recipient marrow samples, GvH clones were found; some appeared first in ileum or blood. Clonal ratios of graft-versus-host to host-versus-graft in allografts were high for patients exhibiting graft-donor T cell macrochimerism. With peak circulating GvH clone levels came an association with early post-transplant HvG declines.

A note on this clone: Its target is unknown.

The receptor was isolated from a human patient who received an intestinal transplant, so some T cells may come from the graft donor. J is TRBJ2-3 and V is TRBV30, with TRBD2 matching over 12 bases. The sequencing here drew on PBMCs, taken 7 days after intestinal transplantation. CDR3 nucleotide sequence: TGTGCCTGGAAACGAGGACTAGCGGGGTTCGGCGATACGCAGTATTTT. It codes for CAWKRGLAGFGDTQYF.